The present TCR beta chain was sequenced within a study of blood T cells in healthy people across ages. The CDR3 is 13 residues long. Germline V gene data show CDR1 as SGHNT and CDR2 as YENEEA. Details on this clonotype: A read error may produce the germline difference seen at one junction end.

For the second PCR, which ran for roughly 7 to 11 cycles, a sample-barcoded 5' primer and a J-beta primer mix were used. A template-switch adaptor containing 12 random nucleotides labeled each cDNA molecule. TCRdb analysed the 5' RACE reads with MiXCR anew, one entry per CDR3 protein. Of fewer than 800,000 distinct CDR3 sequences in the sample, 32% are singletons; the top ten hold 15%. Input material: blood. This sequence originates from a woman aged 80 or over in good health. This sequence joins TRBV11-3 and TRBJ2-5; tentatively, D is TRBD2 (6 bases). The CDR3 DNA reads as TGCGCCAGCAGCTCCCTTCCTTCAGGGACTCAGTACTTC. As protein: CASSSLPSGTQYF.